This entry is about one T cell receptor (beta chain). This clone was counted only a few times. Its antigen target is currently unknown. The record has no base qualities; no much larger clone is one base away. The sample comes from a study of long-term antiretroviral therapy in people with HIV (dated by TCRdb to 2022 to 2024). Regarding the research as a whole: Collection of the earliest samples took place about a decade ahead of the 2015 WHO recommendation for immediate ART, at a time when ART was typically delayed until CD4 counts fell. A retrospective serial study tested whether ART initiation and durable HIV suppression were associated with changes in peripheral blood TRB repertoire composition and diversity. From 30 adults with confirmed HIV infection, the cohort provided around 180 cryopreserved PBMC samples, gathered serially across a mean of approximately six years (range 1-12). Among the roughly 30 participants with HIV, about 11 were female. No cross-contamination during QIAcube processing turned up in test extractions that ran a monoclonal T-cell line alongside 33 polyclonal samples.

Inclusion was restricted to participants for whom at least one PBMC sample before ART initiation and at least two post-ART samples were available. All participants with HIV were treated in the United States of America. Before DNA extraction, cryopreserved samples containing roughly 0.9-11 million PBMC were thawed and washed. At the time of the earliest PBMC sample, participants with HIV were aged between about 20 and 55 years. PBMC samples were contributed by each participant from 1-4 timepoints before ART initiation and 2-8 timepoints after ART initiation, with a median of 7 samples. Serial HIV viral load, CD4+ T-cell count, ART history and demographic data were obtained for every participant. Genomic DNA was extracted from unsorted PBMC with a Qiagen kit on a QIAcube, processed in batches of 12 samples. The CDR3, cysteine through phenylalanine, is 14 amino acids long. The read is trimmed to its CDR3 DNA, 42 bases read in frame from base 1. From a lookup of the germline V gene, CDR1 and CDR2 are SGHAT and FQNNGV. V drops 1 base and J drops 5 bases, leaving 8 bases in between.

The immunoSEQ hsTCRB v3.0 assay was used at survey level resolution to sequence the TRB variable region. A depth of 40,000-50,000 T-cell genomes per sample was targeted for TRB sequencing. Pooled TRB libraries were sequenced on an Illumina MiSeq with a v3 150-cycle kit. As for the authors' bioinformatics: Repertoire analysis was run in R within a reproducible Nextflow workflow that covered QC, data transformation and analysis. Custom analyses were implemented in LymphoSeq2, an R package for AIRR-Seq data exploration. After excluding a few samples that yielded fewer than 5000 total TRB sequences, fewer than 200 HIV repertoires remained for analysis. Of the roughly 190 retained HIV repertoires, almost 60 were collected before and roughly 130 after ART initiation. Repertoires were downsampled to 5000 TRB nucleotide sequences, with summary statistics averaged over 100 downsampling iterations. The analysis kept only TRB sequences whose CDR3 regions were at least seven amino acids long. A Shannon entropy-derived clonality score and the Gini coefficient were used to measure diversity. In the repertoire networks, any two of the top 5000 CDR3 amino acid sequences were connected whenever the two sequences differed by an edit distance of one. GLIPH2 predicted antigen specificity groups and MHC restriction for TRB CDR3 amino acid sequences. CDR3 amino acid sequences were matched against VDJdb and McPAS-TCR to flag known CMV, EBV, HIV or tissue antigen associations. Pre-ART, post-ART and control groups were compared with Wilcoxon signed-rank tests and Holm-Bonferroni correction. This immuneACCESS table, as held by TCRdb, lists in-frame sequences with V and J called but not all clones. Of the missing ones, under half trace to an unresolved V gene in checked studies; the others have no known cause. The V and J calls and clone size were taken over from that table, and D and trimming were inferred from the DNA. Counted in this sample were around 27,000 clones; about 91% of them appeared once. The ten largest clones capture about 5% of the sample.

Paper-wide results and their limitations: Expanded TRB clones identified before ART initiation dominated the repertoire across all time points, though the dominance fluctuated and decreased in many PLHIV after ART. Unsorted PBMC were profiled instead of sorted CD4+ and CD8+ T cells because pre-ART samples had limited cell numbers. CDR3 length ranges in HIV repertoires were narrower than in controls, and network structure suggested an antigen-experienced repertoire with only a slight naive shift after ART. Owing to limited PBMC availability, only the TCR beta chain was sequenced, without alpha chain pairing. No data were available on ART adherence, viral resistance or therapy changes, limiting inferences about post-ART repertoire changes. The samples span the years 2004 to 2017, and the ART regimens used may be less effective than current regimens. ART initiation was associated with a significant increase in TRB diversity, but diversity stayed significantly below transplant donor controls even after long-term ART.

The sample here was unsorted PBMCs, taken about 4.5 years after starting antiretroviral therapy. Recombination linked TRBV11-2 to TRBJ1-4; the D gene is possibly TRBD1, with 6 bases matching. The clonotype originates from a man younger than 40 with HIV. The CDR3 region reads CASSLGDKNEKLFF. The bases read TGTGCCAGCAGCTTAGGGGACAAGAATGAAAAACTGTTTTTT.